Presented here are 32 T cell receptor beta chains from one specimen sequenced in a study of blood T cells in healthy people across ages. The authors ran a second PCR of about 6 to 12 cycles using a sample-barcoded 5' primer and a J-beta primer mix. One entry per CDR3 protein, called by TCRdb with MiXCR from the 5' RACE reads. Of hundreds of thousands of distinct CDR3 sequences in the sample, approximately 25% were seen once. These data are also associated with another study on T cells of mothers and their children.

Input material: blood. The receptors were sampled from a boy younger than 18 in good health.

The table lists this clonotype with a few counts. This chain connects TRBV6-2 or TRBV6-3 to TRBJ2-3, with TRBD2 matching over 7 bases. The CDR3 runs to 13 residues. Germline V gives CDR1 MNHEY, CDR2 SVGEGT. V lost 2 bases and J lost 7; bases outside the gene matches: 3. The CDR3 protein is CASSYERGNTQYF. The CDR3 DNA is TGTGCCAGCAGTTACGAGCGGGGAAATACGCAGTATTTT.

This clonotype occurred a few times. The CDR3 bases are TGTGCCAGCAGTTTTTATGGCGGCTACACCTTC. Protein sequence: CASSFYGGYTF. The V gene is TRBV12-3 or TRBV12-4, the J gene TRBJ1-2; no firm D call. Trimming removed 3 bases from V and 8 bases from J, with 7 bases in between. The CDR3 extends over 11 amino acids.

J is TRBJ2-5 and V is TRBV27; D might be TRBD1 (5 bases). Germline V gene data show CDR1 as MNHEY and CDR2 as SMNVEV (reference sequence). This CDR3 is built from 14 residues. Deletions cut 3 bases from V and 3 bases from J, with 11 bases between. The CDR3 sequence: CASSFTGMKETQYF. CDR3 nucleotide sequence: TGTGCCAGCAGTTTTACAGGAATGAAAGAGACCCAGTACTTC.

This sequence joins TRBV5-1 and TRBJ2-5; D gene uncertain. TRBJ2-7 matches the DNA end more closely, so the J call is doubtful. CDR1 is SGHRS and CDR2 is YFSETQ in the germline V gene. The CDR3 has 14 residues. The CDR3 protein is CASSFGQVGNEQYF. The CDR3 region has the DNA TGCGCCAGCAGCTTCGGCCAGGTGGGAAACGAGCAGTACTTC.

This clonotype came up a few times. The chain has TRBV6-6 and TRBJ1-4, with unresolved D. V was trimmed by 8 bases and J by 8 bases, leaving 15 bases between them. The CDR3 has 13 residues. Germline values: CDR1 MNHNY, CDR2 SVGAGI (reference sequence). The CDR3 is CASASGQREKLFF. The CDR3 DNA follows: TGTGCCAGCGCCTCTGGTCAGAGGGAAAAACTGTTTTTT.

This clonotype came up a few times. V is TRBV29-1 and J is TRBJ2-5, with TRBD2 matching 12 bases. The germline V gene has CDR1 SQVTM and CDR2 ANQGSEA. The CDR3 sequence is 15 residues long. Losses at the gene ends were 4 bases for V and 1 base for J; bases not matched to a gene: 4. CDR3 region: CSVGGTSGFQETQYF. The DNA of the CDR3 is TGCAGCGTTGGGGGGACTAGCGGGTTCCAAGAGACCCAGTACTTC.

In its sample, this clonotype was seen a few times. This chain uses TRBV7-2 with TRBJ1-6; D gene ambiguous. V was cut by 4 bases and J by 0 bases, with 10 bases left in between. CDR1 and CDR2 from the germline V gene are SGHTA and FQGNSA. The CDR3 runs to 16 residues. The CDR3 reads CASSSGGSSYNSPLHF. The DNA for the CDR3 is TGTGCCAGCAGCTCCGGAGGGAGCTCCTATAATTCACCCCTCCACTTT. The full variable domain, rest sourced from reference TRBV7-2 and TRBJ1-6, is GAGVSQSPSNKVTEKGKDVELRCDPISGHTALYWYRQSLGQGLEFLIYFQGNSAPDKSGLPSDRFSAERTGGSVSTLTIQRTQQEDSAVYLCASSSGGSSYNSPLHFGNGTRLTVT.

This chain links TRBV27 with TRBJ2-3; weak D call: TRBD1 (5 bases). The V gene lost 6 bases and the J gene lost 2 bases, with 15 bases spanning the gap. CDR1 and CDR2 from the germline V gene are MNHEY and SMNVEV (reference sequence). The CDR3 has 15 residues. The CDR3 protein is CASRLGVSHTDTQYF. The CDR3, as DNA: TGTGCCAGCAGGTTAGGGGTATCCCACACAGATACGCAGTATTTT.

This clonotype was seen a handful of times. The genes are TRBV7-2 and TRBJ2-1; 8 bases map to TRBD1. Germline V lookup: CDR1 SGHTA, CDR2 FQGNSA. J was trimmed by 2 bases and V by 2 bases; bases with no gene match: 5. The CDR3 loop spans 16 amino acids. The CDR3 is CASSLRQGAPYNEQFF. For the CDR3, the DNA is TGTGCCAGCAGCTTAAGGCAGGGGGCACCCTACAATGAGCAGTTCTTC.

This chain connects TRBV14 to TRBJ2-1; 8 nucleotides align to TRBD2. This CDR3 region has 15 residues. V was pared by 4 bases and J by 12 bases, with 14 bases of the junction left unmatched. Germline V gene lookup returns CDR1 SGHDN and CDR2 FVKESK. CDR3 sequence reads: CASSPQAGEWGGQFF. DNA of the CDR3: TGTGCCAGCAGCCCCCAAGCGGGAGAATGGGGTGGGCAGTTCTTC.

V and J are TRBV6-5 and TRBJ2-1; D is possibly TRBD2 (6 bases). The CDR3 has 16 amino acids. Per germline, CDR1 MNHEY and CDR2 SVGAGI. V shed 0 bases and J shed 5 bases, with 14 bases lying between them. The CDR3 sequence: CASSYSWTTGNNEQFF. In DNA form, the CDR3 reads TGTGCCAGCAGTTACTCGTGGACTACCGGCAACAATGAGCAGTTCTTC.

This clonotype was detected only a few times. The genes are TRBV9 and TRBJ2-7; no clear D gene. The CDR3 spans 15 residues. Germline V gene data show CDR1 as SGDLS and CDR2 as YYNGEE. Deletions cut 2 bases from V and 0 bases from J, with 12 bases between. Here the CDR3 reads CASSVGQAGSYEQYF. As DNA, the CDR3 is TGTGCCAGCAGCGTGGGTCAGGCTGGCTCCTACGAGCAGTACTTC. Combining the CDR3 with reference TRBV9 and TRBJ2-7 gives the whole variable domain DSGVTQTPKHLITATGQRVTLRCSPRSGDLSVYWYQQSLDQGLQFLIQYYNGEERAKGNILERFSAQQFPDLHSELNLSSLELGDSALYFCASSVGQAGSYEQYFGPGTRLTVT.

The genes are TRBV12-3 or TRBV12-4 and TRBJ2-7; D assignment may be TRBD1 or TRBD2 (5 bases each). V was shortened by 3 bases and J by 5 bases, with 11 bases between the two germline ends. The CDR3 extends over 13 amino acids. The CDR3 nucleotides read TGTGCCAGCAGTTTGATGGGGGAGAACGAGCAGTACTTC. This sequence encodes CASSLMGENEQYF.

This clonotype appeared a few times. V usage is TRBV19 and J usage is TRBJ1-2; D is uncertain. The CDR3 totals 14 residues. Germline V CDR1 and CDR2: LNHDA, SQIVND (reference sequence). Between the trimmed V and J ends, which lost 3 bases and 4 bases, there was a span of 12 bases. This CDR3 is CASSIYGEGYGYTF. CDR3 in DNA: TGTGCCAGTAGTATCTACGGGGAGGGCTATGGCTACACCTTC.

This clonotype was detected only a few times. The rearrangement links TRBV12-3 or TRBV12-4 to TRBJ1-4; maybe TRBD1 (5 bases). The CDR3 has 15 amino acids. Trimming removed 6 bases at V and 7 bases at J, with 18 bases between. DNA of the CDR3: TGTGCCAGCAGCCCTACAGGAGGCGGTATTGAAAAACTGTTTTTT. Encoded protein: CASSPTGGGIEKLFF.

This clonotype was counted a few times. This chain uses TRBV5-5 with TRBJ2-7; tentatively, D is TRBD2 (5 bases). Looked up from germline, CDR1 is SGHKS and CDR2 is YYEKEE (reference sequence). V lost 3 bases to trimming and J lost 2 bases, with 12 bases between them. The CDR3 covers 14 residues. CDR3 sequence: CASSSSTITYEQYF. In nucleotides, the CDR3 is TGTGCCAGCAGCTCTTCGACTATCACCTACGAGCAGTACTTC.

CDR3 sequence reads: CASSYAGKNTEAFF. CDR3 nucleotides: TGTGCCAGCAGTTACGCAGGGAAGAACACTGAAGCTTTCTTT. V gene TRBV6-6 combines with J gene TRBJ1-1; the D gene is possibly TRBD1 (5 bases). The CDR3 totals 14 residues. V dropped 2 bases and J dropped 1 base, with 8 bases sitting between them. Germline V gene data show CDR1 as MNHNY and CDR2 as SVGAGI (reference sequence).

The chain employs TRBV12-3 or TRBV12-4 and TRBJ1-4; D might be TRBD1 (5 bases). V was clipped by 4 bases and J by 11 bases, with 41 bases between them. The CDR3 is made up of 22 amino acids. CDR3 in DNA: TGTGCCAGCAGTTGGTTCTTGTGGGCCACAACGGGGACTCTCGGCGAAGCAGGGAAACTGTTTTTT. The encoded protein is CASSWFLWATTGTLGEAGKLFF.

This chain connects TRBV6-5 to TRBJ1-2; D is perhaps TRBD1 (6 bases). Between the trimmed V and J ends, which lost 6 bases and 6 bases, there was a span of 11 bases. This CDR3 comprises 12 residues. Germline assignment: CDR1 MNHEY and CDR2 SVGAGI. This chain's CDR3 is CASSSGGDGYTF. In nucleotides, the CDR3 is TGTGCCAGCAGCTCGGGGGGCGATGGCTACACCTTC.

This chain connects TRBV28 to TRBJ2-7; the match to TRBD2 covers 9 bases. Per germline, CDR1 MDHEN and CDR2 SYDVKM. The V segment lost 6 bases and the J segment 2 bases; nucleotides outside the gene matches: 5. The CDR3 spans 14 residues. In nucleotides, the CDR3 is TGTGCCAGCAGGGATCGCGGGGGGGCCTACGAGCAGTACTTC. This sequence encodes CASRDRGGAYEQYF.

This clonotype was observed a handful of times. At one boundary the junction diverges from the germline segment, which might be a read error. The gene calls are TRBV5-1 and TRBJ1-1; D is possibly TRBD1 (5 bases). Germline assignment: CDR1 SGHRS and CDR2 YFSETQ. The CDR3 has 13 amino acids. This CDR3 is CVSSLGENTEAFF. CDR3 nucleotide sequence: TGCGTCAGCAGCTTGGGGGAGAACACTGAAGCTTTCTTT.

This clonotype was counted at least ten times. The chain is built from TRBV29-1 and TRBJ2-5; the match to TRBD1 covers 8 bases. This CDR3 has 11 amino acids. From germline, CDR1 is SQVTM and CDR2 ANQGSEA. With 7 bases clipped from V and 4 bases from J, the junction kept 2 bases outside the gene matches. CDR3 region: CSDGQGETQYF. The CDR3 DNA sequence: TGCAGCGATGGACAGGGAGAGACCCAGTACTTC.

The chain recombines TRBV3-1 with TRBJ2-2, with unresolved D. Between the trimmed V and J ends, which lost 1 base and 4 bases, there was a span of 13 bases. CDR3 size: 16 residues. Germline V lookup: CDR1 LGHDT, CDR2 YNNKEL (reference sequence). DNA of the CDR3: TGTGCCAGCAGCCAAGCGTCACAGCCGGGCACCGGGGAGCTGTTTTTT. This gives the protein CASSQASQPGTGELFF.

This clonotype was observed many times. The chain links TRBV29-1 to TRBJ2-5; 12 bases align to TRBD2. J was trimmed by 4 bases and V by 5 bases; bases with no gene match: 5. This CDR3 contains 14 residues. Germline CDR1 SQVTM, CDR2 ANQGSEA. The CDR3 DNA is TGCAGCGTTTTGACTAGCGGGGGTGGAGAGACCCAGTACTTC. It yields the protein CSVLTSGGGETQYF. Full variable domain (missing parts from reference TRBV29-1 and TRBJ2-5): SAVISQKPSRDICQRGTSLTIQCQVDSQVTMMFWYRQQPGQSLTLIATANQGSEATYESGFVIDKFPISRPNLTFSTLTVSNMSPEDSSIYLCSVLTSGGGETQYFGPGTRLLVL.

As DNA, the CDR3 is TGCGCCAGCAGCCAAGATCTGCAGGGTGTCTATGGCTACACCTTC. Amino acids: CASSQDLQGVYGYTF. This sequence joins TRBV4-1 and TRBJ1-2; D perhaps matches TRBD1 (5 bases). CDR1 is MGHRA, CDR2 YSYEKL, per germline. The V end lost 0 bases, the J end lost 4 bases, and 12 bases lay between the germline ends. This CDR3 contains 15 residues.

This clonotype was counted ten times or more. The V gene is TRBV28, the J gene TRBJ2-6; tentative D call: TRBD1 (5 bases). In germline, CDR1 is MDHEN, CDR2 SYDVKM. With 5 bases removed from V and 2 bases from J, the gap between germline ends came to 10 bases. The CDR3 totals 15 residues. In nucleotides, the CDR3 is TGTGCCAGCAGTCTTCAGGGTCCTGGGGCCAACGTCCTGACTTTC. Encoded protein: CASSLQGPGANVLTF.

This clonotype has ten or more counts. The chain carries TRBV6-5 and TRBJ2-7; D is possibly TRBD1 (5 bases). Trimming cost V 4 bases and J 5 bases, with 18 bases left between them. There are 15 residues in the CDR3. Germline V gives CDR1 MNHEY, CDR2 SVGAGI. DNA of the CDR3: TGTGCCAGCAGTTCATTGGTAGGCAGGGAACACGAGCAGTACTTC. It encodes CASSSLVGREHEQYF.

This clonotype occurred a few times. The CDR3 DNA reads TGCGCCAGCAGCCCCCGGGGGGCAAACAATGAGCAGTTCTTC. Its protein is CASSPRGANNEQFF. This chain connects TRBV5-1 to TRBJ2-1, with a weak D call TRBD2 (7 bases). V was shortened by 4 bases and J by 5 bases, with 13 bases between the two germline ends. CDR3 length: 14 residues. Germline V gene data show CDR1 as SGHRS and CDR2 as YFSETQ. The whole variable domain, remainder taken from reference TRBV5-1 and TRBJ2-1, is KAGVTQTPRYLIKTRGQQVTLSCSPISGHRSVSWYQQTPGQGLQFLFEYFSETQRNKGNFPGRFSGRQFSNSRSEMNVSTLELGDSALYLCASSPRGANNEQFFGPGTRLTVL.

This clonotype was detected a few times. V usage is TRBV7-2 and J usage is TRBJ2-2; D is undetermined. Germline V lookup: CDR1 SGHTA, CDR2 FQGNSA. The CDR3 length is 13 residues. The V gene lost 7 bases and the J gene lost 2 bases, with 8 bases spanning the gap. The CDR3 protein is CASTPPNTGELFF. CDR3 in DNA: TGTGCCAGCACCCCACCTAACACCGGGGAGCTGTTTTTT.

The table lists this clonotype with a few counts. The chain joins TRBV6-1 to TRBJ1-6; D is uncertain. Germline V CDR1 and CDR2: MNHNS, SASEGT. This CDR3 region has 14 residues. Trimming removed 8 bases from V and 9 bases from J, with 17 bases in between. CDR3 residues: CASVSGIRGSPLHF. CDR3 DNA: TGTGCCAGCGTCTCCGGCATCCGAGGTTCACCCCTCCACTTT.

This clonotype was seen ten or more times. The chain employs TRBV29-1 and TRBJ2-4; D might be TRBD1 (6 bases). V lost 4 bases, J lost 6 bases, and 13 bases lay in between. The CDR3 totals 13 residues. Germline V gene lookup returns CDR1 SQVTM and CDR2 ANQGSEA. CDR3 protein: CSVAFPDRNIQYF. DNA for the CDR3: TGCAGCGTTGCCTTTCCGGACAGAAACATTCAGTACTTC. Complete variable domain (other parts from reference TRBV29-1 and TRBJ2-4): SAVISQKPSRDICQRGTSLTIQCQVDSQVTMMFWYRQQPGQSLTLIATANQGSEATYESGFVIDKFPISRPNLTFSTLTVSNMSPEDSSIYLCSVAFPDRNIQYFGAGTRLSVL.

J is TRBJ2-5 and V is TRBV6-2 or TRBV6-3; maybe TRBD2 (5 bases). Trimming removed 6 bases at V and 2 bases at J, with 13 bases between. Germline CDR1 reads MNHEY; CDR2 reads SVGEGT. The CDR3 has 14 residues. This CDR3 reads CASSLGLTQETQYF. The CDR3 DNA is TGTGCCAGCAGCCTTGGACTGACTCAAGAGACCCAGTACTTC.